The clone carrying this T cell receptor beta chain was picked up many times. What it recognizes is unknown. According to the study, genomic DNA was the template for TCR beta VDJ and CDR3 profiling. TCRdb reprocessed the reads via MiXCR and lists one record per CDR3 protein. The sample has around 150,000 distinct CDR3 sequences, about 48% seen once; the top ten hold 0.9% to 1.2%. This sample stems from a study of CD8+CD57+ T cells in acquired aplastic anemia. At the level of the study: The sorted CD4+ and CD8+ cells yielded an average roughly 3 ug of DNA.

The CDR3 runs to 14 residues. Per the germline V gene, CDR1 is MNHNS and CDR2 is SASEGT. V dropped 6 bases and J dropped 6; count of bases not matched to a gene: 10. Regarding the study as a whole: A set of roughly 27 CD8+ CDR3 sequences was shared between patients and controls, and these sequences appeared highly expressed in patients. Statistical testing detected no significant gap in CD8+ Simpson's diversity between patients and controls.

The sample consisted of sorted CD4+, CD8+, or CD8+CD57+ T cells (not recorded which) from PBMCs. V and J are TRBV6-1 and TRBJ2-7; 8 positions agree with TRBD1. This receptor was taken from a human donor in good health. CDR3 in amino acids: CASSLGQGASEQYF. CDR3 nucleotides: TGTGCCAGCAGCCTGGGGCAGGGGGCTTCCGAGCAGTACTTC.